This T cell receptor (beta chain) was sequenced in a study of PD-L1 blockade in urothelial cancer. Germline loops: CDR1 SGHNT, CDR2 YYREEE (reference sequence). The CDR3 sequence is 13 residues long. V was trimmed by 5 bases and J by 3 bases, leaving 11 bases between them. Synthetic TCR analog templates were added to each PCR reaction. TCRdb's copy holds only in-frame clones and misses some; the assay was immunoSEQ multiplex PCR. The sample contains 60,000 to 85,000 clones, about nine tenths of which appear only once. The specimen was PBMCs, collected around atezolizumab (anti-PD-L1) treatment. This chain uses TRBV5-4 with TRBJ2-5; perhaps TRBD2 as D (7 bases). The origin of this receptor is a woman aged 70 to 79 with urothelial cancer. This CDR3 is CASRRGGEETQYF. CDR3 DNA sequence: TGTGCCAGCAGAAGGGGGGGGGAAGAGACCCAGTACTTC. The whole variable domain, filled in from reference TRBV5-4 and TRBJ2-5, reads ETGVTQSPTHLIKTRGQQVTLRCSSQSGHNTVSWYQQALGQGPQFIFQYYREEENGRGNFPPRFSGLQFPNYSSELNVNALELDDSALYLCASRRGGEETQYFGPGTRLLVL.